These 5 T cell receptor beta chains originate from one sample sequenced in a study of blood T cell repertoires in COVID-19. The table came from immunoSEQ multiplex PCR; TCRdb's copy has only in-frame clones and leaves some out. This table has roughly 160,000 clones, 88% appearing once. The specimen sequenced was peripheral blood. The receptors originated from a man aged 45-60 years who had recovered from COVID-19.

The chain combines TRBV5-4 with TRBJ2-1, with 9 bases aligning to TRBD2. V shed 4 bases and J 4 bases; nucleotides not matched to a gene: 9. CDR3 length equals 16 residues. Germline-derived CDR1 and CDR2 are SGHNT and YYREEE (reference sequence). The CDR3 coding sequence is TGTGCCAGCAGCCCCCGCGGGGGGGCTGAATACAATGAGCAGTTCTTC. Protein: CASSPRGGAEYNEQFF.

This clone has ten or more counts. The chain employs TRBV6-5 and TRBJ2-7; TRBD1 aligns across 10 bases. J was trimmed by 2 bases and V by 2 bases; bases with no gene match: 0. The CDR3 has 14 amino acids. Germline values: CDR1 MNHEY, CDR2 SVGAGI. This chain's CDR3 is CASSYGTGAYEQYF. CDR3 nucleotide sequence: TGTGCCAGCAGTTACGGGACAGGGGCCTACGAGCAGTACTTC.

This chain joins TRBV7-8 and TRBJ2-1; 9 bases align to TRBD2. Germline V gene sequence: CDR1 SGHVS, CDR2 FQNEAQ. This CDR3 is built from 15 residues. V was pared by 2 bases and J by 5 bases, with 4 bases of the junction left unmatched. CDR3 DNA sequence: TGTGCCAGCAGCTTACGACTAGCGGCCAACAATGAGCAGTTCTTC. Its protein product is CASSLRLAANNEQFF. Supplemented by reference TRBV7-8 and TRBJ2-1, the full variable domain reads GAGVSQSPRYKVAKRGQDVALRCDPISGHVSLFWYQQALGQGPEFLTYFQNEAQLDKSGLPSDRFFAERPEGSVSTLKIQRTQQEDSAVYLCASSLRLAANNEQFFGPGTRLTVL.

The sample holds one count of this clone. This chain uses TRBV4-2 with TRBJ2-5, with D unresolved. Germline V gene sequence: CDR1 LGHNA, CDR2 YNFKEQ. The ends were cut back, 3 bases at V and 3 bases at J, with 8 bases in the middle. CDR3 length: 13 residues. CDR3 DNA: TGTGCCAGCAGCCAGGCCACCGAAGAGACCCAGTACTTC. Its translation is CASSQATEETQYF.

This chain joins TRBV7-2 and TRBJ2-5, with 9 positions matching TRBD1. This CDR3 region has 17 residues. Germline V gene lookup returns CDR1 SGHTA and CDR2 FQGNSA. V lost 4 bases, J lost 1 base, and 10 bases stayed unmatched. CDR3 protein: CASSSKAGTGTQETQYF. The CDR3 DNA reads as TGTGCCAGCAGCTCAAAGGCCGGGACAGGGACCCAAGAGACCCAGTACTTC. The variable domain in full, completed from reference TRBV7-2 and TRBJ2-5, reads GAGVSQSPSNKVTEKGKDVELRCDPISGHTALYWYRQSLGQGLEFLIYFQGNSAPDKSGLPSDRFSAERTGGSVSTLTIQRTQQEDSAVYLCASSSKAGTGTQETQYFGPGTRLLVL.